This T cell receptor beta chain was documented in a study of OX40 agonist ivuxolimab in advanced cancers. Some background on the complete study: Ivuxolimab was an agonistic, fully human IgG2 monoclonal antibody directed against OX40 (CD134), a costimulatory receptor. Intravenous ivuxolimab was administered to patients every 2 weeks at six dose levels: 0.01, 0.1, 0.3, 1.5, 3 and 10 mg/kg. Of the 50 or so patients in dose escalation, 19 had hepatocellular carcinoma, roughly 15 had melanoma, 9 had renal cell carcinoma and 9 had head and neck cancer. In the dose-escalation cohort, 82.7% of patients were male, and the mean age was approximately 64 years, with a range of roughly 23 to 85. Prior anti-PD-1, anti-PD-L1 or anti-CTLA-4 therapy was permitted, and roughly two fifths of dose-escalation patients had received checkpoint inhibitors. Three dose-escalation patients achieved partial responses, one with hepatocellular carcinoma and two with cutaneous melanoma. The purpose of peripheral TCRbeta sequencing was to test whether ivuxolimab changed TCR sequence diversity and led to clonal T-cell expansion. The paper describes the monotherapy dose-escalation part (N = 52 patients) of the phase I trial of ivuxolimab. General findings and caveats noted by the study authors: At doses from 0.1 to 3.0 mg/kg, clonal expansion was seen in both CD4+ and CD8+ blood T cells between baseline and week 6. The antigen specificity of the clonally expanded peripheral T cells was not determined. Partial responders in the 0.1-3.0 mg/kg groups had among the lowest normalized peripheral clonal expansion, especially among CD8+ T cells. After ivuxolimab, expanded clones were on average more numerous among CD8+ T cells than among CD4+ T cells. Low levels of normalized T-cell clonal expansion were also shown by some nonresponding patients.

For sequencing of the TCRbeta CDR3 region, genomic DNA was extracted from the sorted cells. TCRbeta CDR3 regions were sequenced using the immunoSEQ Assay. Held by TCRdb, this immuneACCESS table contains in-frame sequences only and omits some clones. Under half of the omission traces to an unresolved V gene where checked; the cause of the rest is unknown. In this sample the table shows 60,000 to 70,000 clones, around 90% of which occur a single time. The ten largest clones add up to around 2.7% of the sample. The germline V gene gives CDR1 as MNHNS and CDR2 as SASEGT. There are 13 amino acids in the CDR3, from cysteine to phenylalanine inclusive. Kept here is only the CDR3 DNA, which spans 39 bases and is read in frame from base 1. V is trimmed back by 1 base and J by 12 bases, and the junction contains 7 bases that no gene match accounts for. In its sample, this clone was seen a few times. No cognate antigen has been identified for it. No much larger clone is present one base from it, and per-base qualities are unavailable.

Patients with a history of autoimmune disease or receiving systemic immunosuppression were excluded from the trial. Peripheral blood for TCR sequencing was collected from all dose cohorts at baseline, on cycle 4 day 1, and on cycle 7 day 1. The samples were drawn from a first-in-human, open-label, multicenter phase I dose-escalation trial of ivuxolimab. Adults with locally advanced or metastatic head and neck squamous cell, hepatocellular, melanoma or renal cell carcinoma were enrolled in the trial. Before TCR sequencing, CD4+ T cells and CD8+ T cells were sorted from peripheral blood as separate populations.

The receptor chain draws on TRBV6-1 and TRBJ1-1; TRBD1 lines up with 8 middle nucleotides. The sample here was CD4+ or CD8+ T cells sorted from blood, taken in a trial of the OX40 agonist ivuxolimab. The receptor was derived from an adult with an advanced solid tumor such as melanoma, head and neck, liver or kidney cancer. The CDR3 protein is CASSEEGGQDTFF. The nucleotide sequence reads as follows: TGTGCCAGCAGTGAAGAGGGGGGACAGGATACTTTCTTT.